The sequence of this TCR beta chain was determined in a study of response to subunit inactivated influenza vaccine (dated by TCRdb to about 2018). In terms of the full investigation: Deep quantitative profiling of the T cell receptor repertoire was used in the study to follow responses to a trivalent subunit inactivated influenza vaccine. Overall results and qualifications from the work: It was suggested by the authors that each seasonal influenza vaccination may recruit only a limited number of new T cells.

The receptor library was made with RT-PCR. The sequencing machine was an Illumina HiSeq 2500. TCRdb redid the processing of the public reads, applying fastp at Q25 and MiXCR, and retained in-frame beta chains. Rows merge per CDR3 protein into single entries with the most common DNA and genes. This sample is represented by 500,000 or so distinct CDR3 sequences; about 10% of them were singletons. The leading ten clones occupy around 12% of the sample. A word on this clonotype: Its antigen is not yet known. The record has no base qualities; no much larger clone is one base away.

The label giving this sample's time point can be read as: more than 35 days after influenza vaccine administration. Sequencing used PBMCs from blood, obtained roughly 47 days after vaccination. This TCR came from a man aged 45-65 years who received an inactivated influenza vaccine. Donor details come from another sample of the same person, matched by shared clones.

The CDR3 protein is CATKKNRATYNEQFF. The nucleotide sequence is TGTGCCACCAAGAAGAACAGGGCCACCTACAATGAGCAGTTCTTC. The chain is encoded by TRBV24-1 joined to TRBJ2-1; a tentative D match to TRBD1 spans 6 bases. From the cysteine through the phenylalanine, the CDR3 covers 15 amino acids. The DNA shown is the 45-base CDR3, in frame from base 1. Sequences KGHDR (CDR1) and SFDVKD (CDR2) are obtained from the germline V gene. At the junction V is shortened by 8 bases and J by 2 bases, with 15 bases in between.